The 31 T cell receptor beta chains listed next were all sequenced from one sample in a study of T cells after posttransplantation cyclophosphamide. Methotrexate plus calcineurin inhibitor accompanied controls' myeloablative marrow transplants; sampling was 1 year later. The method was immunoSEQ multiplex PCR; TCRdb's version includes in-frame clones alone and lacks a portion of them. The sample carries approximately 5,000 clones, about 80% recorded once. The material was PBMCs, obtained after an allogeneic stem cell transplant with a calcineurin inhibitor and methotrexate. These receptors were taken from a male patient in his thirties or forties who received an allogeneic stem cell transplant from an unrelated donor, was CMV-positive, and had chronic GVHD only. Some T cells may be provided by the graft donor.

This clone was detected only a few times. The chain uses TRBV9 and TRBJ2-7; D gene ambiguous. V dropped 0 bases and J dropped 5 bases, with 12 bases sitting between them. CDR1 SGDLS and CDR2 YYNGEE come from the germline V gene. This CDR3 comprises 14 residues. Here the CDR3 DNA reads TGTGCCAGCAGCGTAGGTCCCACGGTGGACGAGCAGTACTTC. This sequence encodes CASSVGPTVDEQYF.

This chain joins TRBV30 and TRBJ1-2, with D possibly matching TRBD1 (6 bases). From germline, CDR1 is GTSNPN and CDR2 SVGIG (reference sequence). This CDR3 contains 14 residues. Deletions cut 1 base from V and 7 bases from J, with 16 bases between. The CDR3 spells CAWSARQVGSGYTF. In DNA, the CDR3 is TGTGCCTGGAGTGCCCGACAGGTCGGCAGTGGCTACACCTTC.

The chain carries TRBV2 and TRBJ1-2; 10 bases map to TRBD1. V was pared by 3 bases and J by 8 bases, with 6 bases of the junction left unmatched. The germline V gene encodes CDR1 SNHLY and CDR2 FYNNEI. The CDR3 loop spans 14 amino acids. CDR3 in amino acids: CASSDWDRGLGYTF. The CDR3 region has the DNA TGTGCCAGCAGTGATTGGGACAGGGGATTAGGCTACACCTTC.

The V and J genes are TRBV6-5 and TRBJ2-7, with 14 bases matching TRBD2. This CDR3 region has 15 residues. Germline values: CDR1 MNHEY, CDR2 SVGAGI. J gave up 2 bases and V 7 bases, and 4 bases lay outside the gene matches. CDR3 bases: TGTGCCAGCAACTCGGGACTAGCGGGAGCCTACGAGCAGTACTTC. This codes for CASNSGLAGAYEQYF.

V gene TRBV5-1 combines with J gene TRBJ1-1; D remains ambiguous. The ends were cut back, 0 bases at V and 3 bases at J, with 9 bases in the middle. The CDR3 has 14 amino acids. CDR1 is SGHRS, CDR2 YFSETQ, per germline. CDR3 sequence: CASSLAGLYTEAFF. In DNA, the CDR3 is TGCGCCAGCAGCTTGGCCGGACTGTACACTGAAGCTTTCTTT.

CDR3: CASSYQPTGGQETQYF. CDR3 in DNA: TGTGCCAGCAGTTACCAGCCGACAGGGGGCCAAGAGACCCAGTACTTC. This chain joins TRBV6-5 and TRBJ2-5; 9 positions match TRBD1. Looked up from germline, CDR1 is MNHEY and CDR2 is SVGAGI. This CDR3 comprises 16 residues. Trimming at V came to 2 bases and at J to 1 base, leaving 5 bases not matched to a gene.

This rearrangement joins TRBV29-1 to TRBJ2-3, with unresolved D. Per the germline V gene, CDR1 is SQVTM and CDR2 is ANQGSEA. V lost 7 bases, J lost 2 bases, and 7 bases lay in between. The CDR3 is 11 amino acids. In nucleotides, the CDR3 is TGCAGCGCCGACTTCACAGATACGCAGTATTTT. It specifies CSADFTDTQYF.

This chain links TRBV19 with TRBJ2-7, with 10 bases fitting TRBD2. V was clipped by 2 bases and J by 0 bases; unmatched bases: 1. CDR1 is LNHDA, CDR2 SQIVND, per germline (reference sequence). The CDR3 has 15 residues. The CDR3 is CASSITSGVSYEQYF. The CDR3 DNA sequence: TGTGCCAGTAGTATAACTAGCGGGGTCTCCTACGAGCAGTACTTC.

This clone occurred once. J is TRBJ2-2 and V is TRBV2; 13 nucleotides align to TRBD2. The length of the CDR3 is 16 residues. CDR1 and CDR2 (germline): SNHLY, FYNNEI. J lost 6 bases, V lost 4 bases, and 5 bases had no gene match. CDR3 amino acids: CASSGLLAGGSGELFF. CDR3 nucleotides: TGTGCCAGCAGTGGCCTACTAGCGGGAGGGTCCGGGGAGCTGTTTTTT.

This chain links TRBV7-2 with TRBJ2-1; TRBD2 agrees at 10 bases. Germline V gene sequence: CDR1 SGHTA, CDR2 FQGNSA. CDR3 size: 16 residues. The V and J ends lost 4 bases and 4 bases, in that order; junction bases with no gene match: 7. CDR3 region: CASSSISGGYYNEQFF. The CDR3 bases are TGTGCCAGCAGCTCCATTAGCGGGGGGTATTACAATGAGCAGTTCTTC.

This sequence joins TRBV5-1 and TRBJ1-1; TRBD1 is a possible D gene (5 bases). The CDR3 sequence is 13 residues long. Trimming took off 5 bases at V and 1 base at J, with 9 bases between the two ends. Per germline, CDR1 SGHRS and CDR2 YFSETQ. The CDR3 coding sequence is TGCGCCAGCAGGTTAGGGGAGAACACTGAAGCTTTCTTT. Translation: CASRLGENTEAFF.

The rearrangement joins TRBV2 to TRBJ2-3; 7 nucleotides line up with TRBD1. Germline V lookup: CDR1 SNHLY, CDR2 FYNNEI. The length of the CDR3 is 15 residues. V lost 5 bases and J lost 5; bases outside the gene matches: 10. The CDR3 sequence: CASSPYPGGEDTQYF. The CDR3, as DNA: TGTGCCAGCAGTCCTTACCCAGGGGGTGAAGATACGCAGTATTTT.

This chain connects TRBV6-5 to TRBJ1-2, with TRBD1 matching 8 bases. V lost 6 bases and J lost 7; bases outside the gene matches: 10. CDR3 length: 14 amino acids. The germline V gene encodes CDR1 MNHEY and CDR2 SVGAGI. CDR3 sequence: CASSLDRGIGGYTF. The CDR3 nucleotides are TGTGCCAGCAGCCTCGACAGGGGAATTGGTGGCTACACCTTC.

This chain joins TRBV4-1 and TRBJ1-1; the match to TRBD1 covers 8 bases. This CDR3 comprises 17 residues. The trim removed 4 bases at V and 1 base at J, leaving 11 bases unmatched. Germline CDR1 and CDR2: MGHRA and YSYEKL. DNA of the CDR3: TGCGCCAGCAGCCCCCGCCGCCGACAGGGGCGGAACACTGAAGCTTTCTTT. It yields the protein CASSPRRRQGRNTEAFF.

CDR3 loop: CASRQGPNSPLHF. In nucleotides, the CDR3 is TGTGCCAGCAGACAGGGGCCCAATTCACCCCTCCACTTT. The chain has TRBV2 and TRBJ1-6; 7 bases fit TRBD1. The CDR3 is 13 residues long. Germline lookup yields CDR1 SNHLY and CDR2 FYNNEI. After removal of 6 bases from V and 7 bases from J, the junction contained 3 bases not matched to a gene.

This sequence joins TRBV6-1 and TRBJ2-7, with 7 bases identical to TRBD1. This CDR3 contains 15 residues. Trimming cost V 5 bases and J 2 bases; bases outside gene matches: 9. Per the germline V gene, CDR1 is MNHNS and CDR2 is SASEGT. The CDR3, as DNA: TGTGCCAGCAGTTTTAACGACAGGGCGACCTACGAGCAGTACTTC. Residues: CASSFNDRATYEQYF.

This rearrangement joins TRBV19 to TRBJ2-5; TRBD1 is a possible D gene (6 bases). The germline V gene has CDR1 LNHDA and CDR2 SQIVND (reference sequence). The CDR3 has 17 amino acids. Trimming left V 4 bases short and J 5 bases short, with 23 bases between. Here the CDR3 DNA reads TGTGCCAGTAGTACGGCGACTGTCACAGGGTTTAAGGAGACCCAGTACTTC. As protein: CASSTATVTGFKETQYF.

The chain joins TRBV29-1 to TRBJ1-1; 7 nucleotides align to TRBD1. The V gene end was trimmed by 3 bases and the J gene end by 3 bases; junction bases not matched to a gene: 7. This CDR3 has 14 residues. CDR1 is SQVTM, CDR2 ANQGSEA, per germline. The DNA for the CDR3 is TGCAGCGTTGACGACAGGGATGGGTACACTGAAGCTTTCTTT. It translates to CSVDDRDGYTEAFF.

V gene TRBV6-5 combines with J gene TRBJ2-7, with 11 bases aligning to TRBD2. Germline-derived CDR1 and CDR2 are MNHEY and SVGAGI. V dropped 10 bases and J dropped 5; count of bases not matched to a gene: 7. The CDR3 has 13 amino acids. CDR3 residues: CATGLAGFHEQYF. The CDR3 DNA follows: TGTGCCACAGGACTAGCGGGTTTCCACGAGCAGTACTTC.

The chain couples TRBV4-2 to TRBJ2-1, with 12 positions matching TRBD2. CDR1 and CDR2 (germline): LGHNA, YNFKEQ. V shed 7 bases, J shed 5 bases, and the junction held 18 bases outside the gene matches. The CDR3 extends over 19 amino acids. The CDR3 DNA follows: TGTGCCAGCACCCTGGGGCCGGGACTAGCGGGCATATCCAACAATGAGCAGTTCTTC. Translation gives CASTLGPGLAGISNNEQFF.

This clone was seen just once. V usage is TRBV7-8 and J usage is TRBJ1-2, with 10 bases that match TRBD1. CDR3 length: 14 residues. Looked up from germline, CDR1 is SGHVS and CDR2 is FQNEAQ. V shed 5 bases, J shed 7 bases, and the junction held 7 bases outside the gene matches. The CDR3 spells CASSRRDRGSGYTF. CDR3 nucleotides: TGTGCCAGCAGCCGCCGGGACAGGGGTTCTGGCTACACCTTC.

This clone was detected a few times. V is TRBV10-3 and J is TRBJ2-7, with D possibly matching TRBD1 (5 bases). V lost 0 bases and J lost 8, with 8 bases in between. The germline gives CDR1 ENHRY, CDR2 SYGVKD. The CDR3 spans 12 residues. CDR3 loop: CAISESGQKQYF. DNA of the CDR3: TGTGCCATCAGTGAGTCGGGGCAAAAGCAGTACTTC.

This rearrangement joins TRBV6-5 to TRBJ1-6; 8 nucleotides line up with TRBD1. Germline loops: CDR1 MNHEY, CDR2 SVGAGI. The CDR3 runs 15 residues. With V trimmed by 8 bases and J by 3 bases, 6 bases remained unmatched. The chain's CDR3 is CASSQTGVYNSPLHF. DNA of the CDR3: TGTGCCAGCTCCCAGACAGGGGTCTATAATTCACCCCTCCACTTT.

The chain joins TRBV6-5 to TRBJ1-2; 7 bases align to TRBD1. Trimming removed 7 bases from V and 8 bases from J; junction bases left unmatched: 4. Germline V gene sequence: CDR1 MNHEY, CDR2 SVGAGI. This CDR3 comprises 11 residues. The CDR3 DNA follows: TGTGCCAGCACCCAGGGGGGCGGCTACACCTTC. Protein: CASTQGGGYTF.

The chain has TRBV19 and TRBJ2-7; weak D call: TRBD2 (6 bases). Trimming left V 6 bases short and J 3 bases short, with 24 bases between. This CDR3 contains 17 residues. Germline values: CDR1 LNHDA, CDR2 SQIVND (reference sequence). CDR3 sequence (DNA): TGTGCCAGTAGCCCCCTCGGAAGGAGGGTACCGGACTACGAGCAGTACTTC. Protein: CASSPLGRRVPDYEQYF.

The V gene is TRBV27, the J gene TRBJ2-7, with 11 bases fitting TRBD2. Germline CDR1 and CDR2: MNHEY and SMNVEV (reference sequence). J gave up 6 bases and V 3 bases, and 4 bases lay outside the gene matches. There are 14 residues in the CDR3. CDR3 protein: CASSLSLAGVEQYF. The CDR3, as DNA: TGTGCCAGCAGTTTGTCACTAGCGGGAGTCGAGCAGTACTTC.

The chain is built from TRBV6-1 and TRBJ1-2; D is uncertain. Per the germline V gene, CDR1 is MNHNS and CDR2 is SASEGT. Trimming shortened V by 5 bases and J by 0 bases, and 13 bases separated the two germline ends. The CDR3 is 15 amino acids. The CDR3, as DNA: TGTGCCAGCAGTACCCGGACTAACTCTAACTATGGCTACACCTTC. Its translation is CASSTRTNSNYGYTF.

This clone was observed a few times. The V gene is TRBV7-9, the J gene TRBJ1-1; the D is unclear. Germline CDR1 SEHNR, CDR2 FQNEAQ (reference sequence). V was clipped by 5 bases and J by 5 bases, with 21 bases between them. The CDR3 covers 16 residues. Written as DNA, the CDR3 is TGTGCCAGCAGCCGTGGCAGTCTCACCCGAGGTACTGAAGCTTTCTTT. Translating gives CASSRGSLTRGTEAFF.

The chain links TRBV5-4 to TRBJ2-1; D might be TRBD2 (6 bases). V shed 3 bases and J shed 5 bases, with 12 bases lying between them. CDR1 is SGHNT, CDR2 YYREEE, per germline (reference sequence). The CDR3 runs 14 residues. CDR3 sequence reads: CASSSYSGDNEQFF. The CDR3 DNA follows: TGTGCCAGCAGCTCCTACTCGGGAGACAATGAGCAGTTCTTC.

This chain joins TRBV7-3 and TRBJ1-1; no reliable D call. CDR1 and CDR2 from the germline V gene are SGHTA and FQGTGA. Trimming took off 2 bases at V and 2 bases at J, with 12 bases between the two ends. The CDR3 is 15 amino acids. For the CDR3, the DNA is TGTGCCAGCAGCTTATTGGGGAGGGCTAACACTGAAGCTTTCTTT. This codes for CASSLLGRANTEAFF.

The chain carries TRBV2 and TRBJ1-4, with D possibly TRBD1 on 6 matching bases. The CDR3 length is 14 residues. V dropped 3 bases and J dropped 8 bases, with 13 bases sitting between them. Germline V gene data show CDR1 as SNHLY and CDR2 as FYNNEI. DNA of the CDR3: TGTGCCAGCAGTGATTACAGGGTTGGGGAAAAACTGTTTTTT. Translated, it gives CASSDYRVGEKLFF.